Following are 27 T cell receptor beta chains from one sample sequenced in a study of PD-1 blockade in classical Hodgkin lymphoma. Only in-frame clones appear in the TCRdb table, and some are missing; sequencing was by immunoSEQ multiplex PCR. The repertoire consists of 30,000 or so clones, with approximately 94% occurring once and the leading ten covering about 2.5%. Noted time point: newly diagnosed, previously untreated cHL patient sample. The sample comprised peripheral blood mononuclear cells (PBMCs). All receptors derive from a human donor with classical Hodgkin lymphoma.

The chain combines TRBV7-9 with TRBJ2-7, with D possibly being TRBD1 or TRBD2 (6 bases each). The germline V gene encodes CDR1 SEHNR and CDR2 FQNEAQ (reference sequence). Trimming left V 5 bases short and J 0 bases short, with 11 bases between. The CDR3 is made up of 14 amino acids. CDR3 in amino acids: CASSPKGGSYEQYF. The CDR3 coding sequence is TGTGCCAGCAGCCCCAAGGGGGGCTCCTACGAGCAGTACTTC.

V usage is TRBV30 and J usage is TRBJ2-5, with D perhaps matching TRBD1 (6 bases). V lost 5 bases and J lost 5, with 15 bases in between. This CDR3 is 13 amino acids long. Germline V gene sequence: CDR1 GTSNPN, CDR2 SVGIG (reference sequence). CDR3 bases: TGTGCCTGGGAGACTGACAGGCCGGAGACCCAGTACTTC. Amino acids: CAWETDRPETQYF.

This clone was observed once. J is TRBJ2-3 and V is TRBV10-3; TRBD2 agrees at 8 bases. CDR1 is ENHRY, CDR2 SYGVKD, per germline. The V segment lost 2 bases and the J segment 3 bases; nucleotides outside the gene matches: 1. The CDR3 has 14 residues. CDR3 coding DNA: TGTGCCATCAGTGAGCCTAGCGGGACAGATACGCAGTATTTT. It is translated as CAISEPSGTDTQYF.

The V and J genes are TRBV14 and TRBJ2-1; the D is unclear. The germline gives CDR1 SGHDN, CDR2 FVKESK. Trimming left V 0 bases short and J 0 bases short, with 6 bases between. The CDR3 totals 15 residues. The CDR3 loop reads CASSQDAFSYNEQFF. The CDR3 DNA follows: TGTGCCAGCAGCCAAGATGCATTCTCCTACAATGAGCAGTTCTTC.

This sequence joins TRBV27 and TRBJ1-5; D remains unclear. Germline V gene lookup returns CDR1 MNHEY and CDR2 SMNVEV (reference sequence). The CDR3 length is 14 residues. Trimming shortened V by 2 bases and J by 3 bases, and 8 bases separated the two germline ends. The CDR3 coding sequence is TGTGCCAGCAGTTTAGGCAGCTACAATCAGCCCCAGCATTTT. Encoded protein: CASSLGSYNQPQHF.

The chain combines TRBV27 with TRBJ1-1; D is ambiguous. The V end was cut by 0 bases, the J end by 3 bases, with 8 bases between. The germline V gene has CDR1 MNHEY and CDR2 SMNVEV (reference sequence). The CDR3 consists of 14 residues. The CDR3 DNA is TGTGCCAGCAGTTTATCCCGTGGGGACACTGAAGCTTTCTTT. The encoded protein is CASSLSRGDTEAFF.

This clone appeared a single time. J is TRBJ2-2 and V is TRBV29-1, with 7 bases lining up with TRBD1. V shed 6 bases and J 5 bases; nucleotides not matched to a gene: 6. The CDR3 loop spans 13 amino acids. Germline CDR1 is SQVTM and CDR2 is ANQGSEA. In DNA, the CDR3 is TGCAGCGTCAGACAGGGACGGACCGGGGAGCTGTTTTTT. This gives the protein CSVRQGRTGELFF.

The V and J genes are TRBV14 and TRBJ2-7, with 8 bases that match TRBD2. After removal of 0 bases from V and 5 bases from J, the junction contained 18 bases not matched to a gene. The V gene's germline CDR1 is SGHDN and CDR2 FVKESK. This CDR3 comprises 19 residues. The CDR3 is CASSQDPRYLQREINEQYF. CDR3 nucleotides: TGTGCCAGCAGCCAAGACCCCCGCTATCTCCAGCGGGAGATCAACGAGCAGTACTTC.

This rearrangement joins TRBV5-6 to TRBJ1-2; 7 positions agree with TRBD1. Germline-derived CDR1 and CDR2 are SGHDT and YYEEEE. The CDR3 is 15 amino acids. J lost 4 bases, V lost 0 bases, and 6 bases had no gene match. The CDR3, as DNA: TGTGCCAGCAGCTTGGTTACAGGGGATACCTATGGCTACACCTTC. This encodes CASSLVTGDTYGYTF.

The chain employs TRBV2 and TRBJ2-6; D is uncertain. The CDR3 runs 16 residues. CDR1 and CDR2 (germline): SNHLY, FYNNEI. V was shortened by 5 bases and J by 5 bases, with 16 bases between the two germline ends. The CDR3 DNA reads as TGTGCCAGCAGTAATATTGTACAAAGTCGGGCCAACGTCCTGACTTTC. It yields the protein CASSNIVQSRANVLTF.

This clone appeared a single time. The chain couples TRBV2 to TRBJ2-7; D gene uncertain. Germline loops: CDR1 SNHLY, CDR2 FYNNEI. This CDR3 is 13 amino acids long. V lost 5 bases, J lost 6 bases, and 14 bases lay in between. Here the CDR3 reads CASSQLTLPEQYF. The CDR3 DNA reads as TGTGCCAGCAGTCAACTTACTCTCCCCGAGCAGTACTTC.

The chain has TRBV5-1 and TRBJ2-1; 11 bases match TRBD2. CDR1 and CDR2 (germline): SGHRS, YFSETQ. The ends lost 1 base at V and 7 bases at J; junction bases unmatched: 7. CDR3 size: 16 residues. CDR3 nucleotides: TGCGCCAGCAGCTTGAGGCTAGCGGGGGGCCAGAATGAGCAGTTCTTC. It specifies CASSLRLAGGQNEQFF. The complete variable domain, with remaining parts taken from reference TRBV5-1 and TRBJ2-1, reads KAGVTQTPRYLIKTRGQQVTLSCSPISGHRSVSWYQQTPGQGLQFLFEYFSETQRNKGNFPGRFSGRQFSNSRSEMNVSTLELGDSALYLCASSLRLAGGQNEQFFGPGTRLTVL.

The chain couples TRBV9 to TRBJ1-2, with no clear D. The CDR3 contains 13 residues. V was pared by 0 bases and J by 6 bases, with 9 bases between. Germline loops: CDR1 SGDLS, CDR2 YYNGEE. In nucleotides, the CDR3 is TGTGCCAGCAGCGTAGGAAGTTTTAATGGCTACACCTTC. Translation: CASSVGSFNGYTF.

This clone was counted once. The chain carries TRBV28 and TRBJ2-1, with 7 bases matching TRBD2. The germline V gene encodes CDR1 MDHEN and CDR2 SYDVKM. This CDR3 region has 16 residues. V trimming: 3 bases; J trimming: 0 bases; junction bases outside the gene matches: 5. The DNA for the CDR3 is TGTGCCAGCAGTTTCGTGAGCGGGAACTCCTACAATGAGCAGTTCTTC. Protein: CASSFVSGNSYNEQFF.

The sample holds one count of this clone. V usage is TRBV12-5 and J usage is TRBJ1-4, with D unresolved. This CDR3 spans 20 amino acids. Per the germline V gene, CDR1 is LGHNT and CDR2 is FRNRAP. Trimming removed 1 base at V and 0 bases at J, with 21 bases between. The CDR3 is CASGLAQRGINLATNEKLFF. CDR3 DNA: TGTGCTAGTGGTTTGGCCCAGCGAGGTATAAACCTTGCAACTAATGAAAAACTGTTTTTT.

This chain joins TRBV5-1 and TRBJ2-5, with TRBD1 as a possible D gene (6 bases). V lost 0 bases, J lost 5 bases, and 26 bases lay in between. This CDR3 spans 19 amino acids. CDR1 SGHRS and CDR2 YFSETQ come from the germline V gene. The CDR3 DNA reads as TGCGCCAGCAGCTTGGCGTATATGGGGACACAGGGCTCTCGGGAGACCCAGTACTTC. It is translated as CASSLAYMGTQGSRETQYF. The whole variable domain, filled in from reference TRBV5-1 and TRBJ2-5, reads KAGVTQTPRYLIKTRGQQVTLSCSPISGHRSVSWYQQTPGQGLQFLFEYFSETQRNKGNFPGRFSGRQFSNSRSEMNVSTLELGDSALYLCASSLAYMGTQGSRETQYFGPGTRLLVL.

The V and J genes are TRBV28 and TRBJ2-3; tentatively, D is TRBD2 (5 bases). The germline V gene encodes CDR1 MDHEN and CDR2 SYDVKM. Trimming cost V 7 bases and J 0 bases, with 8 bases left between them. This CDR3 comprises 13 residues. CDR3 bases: TGTGCCAGCATGGACTCTAGCACAGATACGCAGTATTTT. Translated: CASMDSSTDTQYF. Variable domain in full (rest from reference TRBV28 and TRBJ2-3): DVKVTQSSRYLVKRTGEKVFLECVQDMDHENMFWYRQDPGLGLRLIYFSYDVKMKEKGDIPEGYSVSREKKERFSLILESASTNQTSMYLCASMDSSTDTQYFGPGTRLTVL.

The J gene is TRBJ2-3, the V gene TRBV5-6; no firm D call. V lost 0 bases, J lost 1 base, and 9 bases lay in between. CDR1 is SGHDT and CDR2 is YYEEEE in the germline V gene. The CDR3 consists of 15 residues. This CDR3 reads CASSLALAGTDTQYF. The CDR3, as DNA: TGTGCCAGCAGCTTGGCGCTTGCCGGCACAGATACGCAGTATTTT.

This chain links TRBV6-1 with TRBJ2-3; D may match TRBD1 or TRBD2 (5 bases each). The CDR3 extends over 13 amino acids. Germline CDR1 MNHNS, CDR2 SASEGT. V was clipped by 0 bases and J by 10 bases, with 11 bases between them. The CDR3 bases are TGTGCCAGCAGTGAAGCCGGGGCGTTCTCGCAGTATTTT. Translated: CASSEAGAFSQYF.

The CDR3 DNA sequence: TGTGCCAGCAGTGGCCTCTACAATGAGCAGTTCTTC. Encoded protein: CASSGLYNEQFF. The chain uses TRBV2 and TRBJ2-1, with unresolved D. This CDR3 comprises 12 residues. The germline V and J ends were trimmed by 4 bases and 3 bases, with 4 bases remaining between them. Germline-derived CDR1 and CDR2 are SNHLY and FYNNEI.

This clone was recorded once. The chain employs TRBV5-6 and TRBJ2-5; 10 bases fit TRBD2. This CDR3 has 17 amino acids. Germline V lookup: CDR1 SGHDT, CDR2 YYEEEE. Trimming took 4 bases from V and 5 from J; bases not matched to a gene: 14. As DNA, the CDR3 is TGTGCCAGCAGCAAAGGTCCTAGAGCGGGAGGGCCGGAGACCCAGTACTTC. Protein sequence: CASSKGPRAGGPETQYF.

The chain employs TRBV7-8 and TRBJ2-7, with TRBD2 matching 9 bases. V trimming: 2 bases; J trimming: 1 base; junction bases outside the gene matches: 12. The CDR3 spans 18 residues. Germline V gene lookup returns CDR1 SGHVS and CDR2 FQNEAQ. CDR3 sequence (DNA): TGTGCCAGCAGCTTACTAGCGGGGTTTAACCTAACTTCCTACGAGCAGTACTTC. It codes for CASSLLAGFNLTSYEQYF. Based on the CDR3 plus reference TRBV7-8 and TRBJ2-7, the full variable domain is GAGVSQSPRYKVAKRGQDVALRCDPISGHVSLFWYQQALGQGPEFLTYFQNEAQLDKSGLPSDRFFAERPEGSVSTLKIQRTQQEDSAVYLCASSLLAGFNLTSYEQYFGPGTRLTVT.

The CDR3 here is CASSVPGEMTDTQYF. The CDR3 DNA follows: TGTGCCAGCAGTGTTCCAGGGGAGATGACAGATACGCAGTATTTT. V gene TRBV28 combines with J gene TRBJ2-3; perhaps TRBD1 as D (6 bases). Germline V gene lookup returns CDR1 MDHEN and CDR2 SYDVKM. V lost 5 bases and J lost 3, with 15 bases in between. This CDR3 has 15 residues.

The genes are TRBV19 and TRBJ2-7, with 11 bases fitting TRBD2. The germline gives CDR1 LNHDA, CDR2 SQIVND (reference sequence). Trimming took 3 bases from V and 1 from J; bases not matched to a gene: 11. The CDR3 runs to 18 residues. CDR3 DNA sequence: TGTGCCAGTAGTATCCCCGGCTTACTAGCGGGAGAGTCCTACGAGCAGTACTTC. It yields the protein CASSIPGLLAGESYEQYF.

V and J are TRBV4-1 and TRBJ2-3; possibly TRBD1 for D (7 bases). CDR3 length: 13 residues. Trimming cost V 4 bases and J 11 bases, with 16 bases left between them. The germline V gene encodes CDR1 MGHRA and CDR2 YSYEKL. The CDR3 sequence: CASSPHTRDRQYF. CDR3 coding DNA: TGCGCCAGCAGCCCCCATACGCGGGACAGGCAGTATTTT.

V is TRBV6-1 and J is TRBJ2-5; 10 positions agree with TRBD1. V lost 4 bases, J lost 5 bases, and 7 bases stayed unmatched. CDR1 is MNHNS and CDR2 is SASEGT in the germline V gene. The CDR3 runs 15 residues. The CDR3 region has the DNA TGTGCCAGCAGTGGCCGGGACAGGGGTGGCGAGACCCAGTACTTC. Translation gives CASSGRDRGGETQYF.

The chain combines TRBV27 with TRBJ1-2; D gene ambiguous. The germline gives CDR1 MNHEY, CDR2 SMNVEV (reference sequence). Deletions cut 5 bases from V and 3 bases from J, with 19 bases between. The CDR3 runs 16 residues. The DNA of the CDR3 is TGTGCCAGCAGTCCTACGAACCTACAAGGGCACTATGGCTACACCTTC. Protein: CASSPTNLQGHYGYTF.